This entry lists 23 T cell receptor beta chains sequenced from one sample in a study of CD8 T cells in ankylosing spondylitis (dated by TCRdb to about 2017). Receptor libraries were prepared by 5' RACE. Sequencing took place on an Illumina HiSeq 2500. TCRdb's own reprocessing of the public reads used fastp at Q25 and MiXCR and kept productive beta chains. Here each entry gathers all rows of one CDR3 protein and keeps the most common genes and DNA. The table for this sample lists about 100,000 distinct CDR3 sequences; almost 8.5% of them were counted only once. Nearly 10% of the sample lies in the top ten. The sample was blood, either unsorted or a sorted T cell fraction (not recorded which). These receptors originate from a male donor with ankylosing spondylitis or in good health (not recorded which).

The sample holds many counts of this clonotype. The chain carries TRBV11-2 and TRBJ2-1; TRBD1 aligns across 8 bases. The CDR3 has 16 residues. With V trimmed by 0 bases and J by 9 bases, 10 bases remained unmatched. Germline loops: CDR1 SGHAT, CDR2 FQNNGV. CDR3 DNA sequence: TGTGCCAGCAGCTTAGAAGCAGGGGGCGGGAATGGTGAGCAGTTCTTC. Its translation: CASSLEAGGGNGEQFF.

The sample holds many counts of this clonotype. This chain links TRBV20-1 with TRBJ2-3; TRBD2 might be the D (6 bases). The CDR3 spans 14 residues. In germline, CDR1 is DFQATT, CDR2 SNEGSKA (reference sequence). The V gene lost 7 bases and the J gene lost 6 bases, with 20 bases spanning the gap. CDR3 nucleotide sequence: TGCAGTGGAGGGGACGGGCGGGAAGTTGATACGCAGTATTTT. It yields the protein CSGGDGREVDTQYF.

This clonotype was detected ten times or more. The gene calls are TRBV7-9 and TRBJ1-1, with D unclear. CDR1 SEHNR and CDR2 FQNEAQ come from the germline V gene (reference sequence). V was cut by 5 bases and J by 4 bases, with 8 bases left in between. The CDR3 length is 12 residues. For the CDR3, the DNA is TGTGCCAGCAGCCCCCAGGTCACTGAAGCTTTCTTT. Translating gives CASSPQVTEAFF.

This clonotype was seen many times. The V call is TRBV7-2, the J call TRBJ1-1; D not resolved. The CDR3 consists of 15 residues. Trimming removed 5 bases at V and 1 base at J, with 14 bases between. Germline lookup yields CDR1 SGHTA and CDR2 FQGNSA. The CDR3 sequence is CASSRDREGNTEAFF. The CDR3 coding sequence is TGTGCCAGCAGCCGAGATCGGGAGGGGAACACTGAAGCTTTCTTT. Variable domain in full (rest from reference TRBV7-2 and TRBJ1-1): GAGVSQSPSNKVTEKGKDVELRCDPISGHTALYWYRQSLGQGLEFLIYFQGNSAPDKSGLPSDRFSAERTGGSVSTLTIQRTQQEDSAVYLCASSRDREGNTEAFFGQGTRLTVV.

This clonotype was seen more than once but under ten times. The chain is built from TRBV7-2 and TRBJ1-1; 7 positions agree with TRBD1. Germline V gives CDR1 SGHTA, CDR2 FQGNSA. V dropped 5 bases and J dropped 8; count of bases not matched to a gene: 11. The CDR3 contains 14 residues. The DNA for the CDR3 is TGTGCCAGCAGCCCGGTCCAGGGGGGCCTAGAAGCTTTCTTT. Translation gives CASSPVQGGLEAFF.

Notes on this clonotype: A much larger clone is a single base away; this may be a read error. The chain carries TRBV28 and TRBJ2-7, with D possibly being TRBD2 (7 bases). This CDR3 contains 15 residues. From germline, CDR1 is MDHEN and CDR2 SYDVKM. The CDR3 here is CASSWAAGASYGQYF. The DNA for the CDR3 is TGTGCCAGCAGTTGGGCGGCGGGGGCTTCCTACGGGCAGTACTTC.

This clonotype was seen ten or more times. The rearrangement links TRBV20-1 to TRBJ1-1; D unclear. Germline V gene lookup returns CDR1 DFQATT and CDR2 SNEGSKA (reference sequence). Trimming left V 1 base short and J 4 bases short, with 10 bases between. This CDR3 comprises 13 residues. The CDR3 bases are TGCAGTGCTAGAGGTGGTCAAATCACTGAAGCTTTCTTT. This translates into CSARGGQITEAFF.

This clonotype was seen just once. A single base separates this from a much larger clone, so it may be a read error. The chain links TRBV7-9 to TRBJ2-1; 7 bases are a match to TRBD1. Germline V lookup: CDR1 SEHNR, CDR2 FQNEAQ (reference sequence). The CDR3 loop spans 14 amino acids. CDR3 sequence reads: CASSFRRQGNEQLF. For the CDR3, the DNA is TGTGCCAGCAGCTTTCGGAGACAGGGCAATGAGCAGCTCTTC. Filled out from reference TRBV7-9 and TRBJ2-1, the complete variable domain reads DTGVSQNPRHKITKRGQNVTFRCDPISEHNRLYWYRQTLGQGPEFLTYFQNEAQLEKSRLLSDRFSAERPKGSFSTLEIQRTEQGDSAMYLCASSFRRQGNEQLFGPGTRLTVL.

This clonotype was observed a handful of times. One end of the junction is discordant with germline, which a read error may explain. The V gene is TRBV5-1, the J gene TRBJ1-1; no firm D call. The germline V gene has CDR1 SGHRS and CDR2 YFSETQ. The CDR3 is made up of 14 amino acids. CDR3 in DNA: TGCGCCAGCAGCTTGGTAGCGGAGAACACTGAAACTTTCTTT. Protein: CASSLVAENTETFF.

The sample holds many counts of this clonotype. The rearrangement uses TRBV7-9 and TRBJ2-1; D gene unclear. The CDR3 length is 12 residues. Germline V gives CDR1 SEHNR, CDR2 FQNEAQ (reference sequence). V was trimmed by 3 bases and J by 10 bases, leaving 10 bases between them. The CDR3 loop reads CASSFGAREQFF. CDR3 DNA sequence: TGTGCCAGCAGCTTTGGAGCCCGGGAGCAGTTCTTC.

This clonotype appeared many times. In DNA form, the CDR3 reads TGTGCCAGCAAGGGACAGGGAGATGCCGGGGAGCTGTTTTTT. Protein: CASKGQGDAGELFF. The V call is TRBV6-1, the J call TRBJ2-2; 9 nucleotides match TRBD1. V lost 7 bases to trimming and J lost 6 bases; unmatched junction nucleotides: 6. The germline V gene encodes CDR1 MNHNS and CDR2 SASEGT. This CDR3 spans 14 amino acids.

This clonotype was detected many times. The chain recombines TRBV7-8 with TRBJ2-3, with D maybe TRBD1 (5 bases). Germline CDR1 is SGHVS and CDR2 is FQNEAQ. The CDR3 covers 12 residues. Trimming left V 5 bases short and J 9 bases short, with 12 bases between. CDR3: CASSLDRVTQYF. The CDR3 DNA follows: TGTGCCAGCAGCCTAGACAGAGTAACGCAGTATTTT.

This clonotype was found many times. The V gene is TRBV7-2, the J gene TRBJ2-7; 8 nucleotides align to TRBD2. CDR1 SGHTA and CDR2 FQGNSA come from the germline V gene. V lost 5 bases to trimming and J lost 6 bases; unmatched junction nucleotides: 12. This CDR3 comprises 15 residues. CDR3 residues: CASSLPGTRRSEQYF. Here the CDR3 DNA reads TGTGCCAGCAGCCTTCCCGGGACTAGAAGGTCCGAGCAGTACTTC.

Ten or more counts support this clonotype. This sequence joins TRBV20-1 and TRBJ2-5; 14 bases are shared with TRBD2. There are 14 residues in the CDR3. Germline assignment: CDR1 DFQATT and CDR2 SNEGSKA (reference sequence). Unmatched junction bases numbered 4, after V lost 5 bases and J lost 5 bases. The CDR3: CSAGGLAGVETQYF. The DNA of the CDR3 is TGCAGTGCTGGGGGACTAGCGGGAGTGGAGACCCAGTACTTC.

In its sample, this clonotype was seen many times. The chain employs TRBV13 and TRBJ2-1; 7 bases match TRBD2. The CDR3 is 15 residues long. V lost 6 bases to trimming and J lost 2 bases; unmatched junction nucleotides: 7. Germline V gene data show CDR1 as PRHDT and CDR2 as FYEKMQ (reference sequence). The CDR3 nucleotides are TGTGCCAGCAGTCCCCGAGCGGGAACCTACAATGAGCAGTTCTTC. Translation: CASSPRAGTYNEQFF.

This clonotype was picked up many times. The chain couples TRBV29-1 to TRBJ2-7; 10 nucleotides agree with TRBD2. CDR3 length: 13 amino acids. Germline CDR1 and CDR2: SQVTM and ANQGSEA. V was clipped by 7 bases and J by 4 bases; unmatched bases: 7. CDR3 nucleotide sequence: TGCAGCGCTAGCGGGAGCGGGGGGTACGAGCAGTACTTC. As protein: CSASGSGGYEQYF.

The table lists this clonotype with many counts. The DNA of the CDR3 is TGTGCCAGCAGCCTACAGGGAGGTGTGTCCTACGAGCAGTACTTC. It specifies CASSLQGGVSYEQYF. The V gene is TRBV7-2, the J gene TRBJ2-7; D may correspond to TRBD1 or TRBD2 (6 bases each). The V end was cut by 5 bases, the J end by 1 base, with 15 bases between. This CDR3 has 15 residues. Germline V gene lookup returns CDR1 SGHTA and CDR2 FQGNSA.

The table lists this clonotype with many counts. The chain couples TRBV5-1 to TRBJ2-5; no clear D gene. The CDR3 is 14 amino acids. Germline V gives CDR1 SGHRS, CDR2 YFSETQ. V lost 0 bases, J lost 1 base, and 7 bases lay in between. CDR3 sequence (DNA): TGCGCCAGCAGCTTGGTGGCCGCCCAAGAGACCCAGTACTTC. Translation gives CASSLVAAQETQYF. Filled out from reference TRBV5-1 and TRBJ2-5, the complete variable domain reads KAGVTQTPRYLIKTRGQQVTLSCSPISGHRSVSWYQQTPGQGLQFLFEYFSETQRNKGNFPGRFSGRQFSNSRSEMNVSTLELGDSALYLCASSLVAAQETQYFGPGTRLLVL.

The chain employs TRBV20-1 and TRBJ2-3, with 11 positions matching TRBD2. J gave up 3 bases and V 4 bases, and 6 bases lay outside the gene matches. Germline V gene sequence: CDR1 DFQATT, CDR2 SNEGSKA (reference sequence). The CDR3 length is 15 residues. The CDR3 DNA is TGCAGTGCTACCCCACTAGCGGGGGCAACAGATACGCAGTATTTT. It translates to CSATPLAGATDTQYF.

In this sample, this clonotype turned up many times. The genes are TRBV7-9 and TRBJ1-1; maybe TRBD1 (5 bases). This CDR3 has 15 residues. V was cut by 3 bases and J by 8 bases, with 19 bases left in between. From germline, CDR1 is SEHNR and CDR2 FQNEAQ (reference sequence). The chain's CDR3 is CASSLQGLTASEAFF. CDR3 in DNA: TGTGCCAGCAGCTTGCAGGGTCTTACCGCCTCGGAAGCTTTCTTT.

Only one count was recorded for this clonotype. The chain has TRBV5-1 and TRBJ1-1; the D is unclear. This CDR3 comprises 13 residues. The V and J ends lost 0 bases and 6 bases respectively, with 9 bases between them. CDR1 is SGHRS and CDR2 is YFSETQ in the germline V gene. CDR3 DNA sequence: TGCGCCAGCAGCTTGGCCTCAGCCTCTGAAGCTTTCTTT. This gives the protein CASSLASASEAFF.

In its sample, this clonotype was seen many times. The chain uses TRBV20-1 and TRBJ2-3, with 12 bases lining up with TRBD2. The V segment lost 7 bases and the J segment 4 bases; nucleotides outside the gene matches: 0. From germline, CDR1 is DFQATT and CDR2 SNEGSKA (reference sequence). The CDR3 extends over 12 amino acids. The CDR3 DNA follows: TGCAGTGGACTAGCGGGGGCAGATACGCAGTATTTT. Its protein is CSGLAGADTQYF.

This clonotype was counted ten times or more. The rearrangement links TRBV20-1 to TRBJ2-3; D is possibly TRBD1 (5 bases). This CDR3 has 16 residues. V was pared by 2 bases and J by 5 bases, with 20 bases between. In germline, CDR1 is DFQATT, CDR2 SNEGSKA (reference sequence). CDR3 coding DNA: TGCAGTGCTAGACTACGTTGGGCGACAGTGGTAGATACGCAGTATTTT. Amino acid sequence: CSARLRWATVVDTQYF.